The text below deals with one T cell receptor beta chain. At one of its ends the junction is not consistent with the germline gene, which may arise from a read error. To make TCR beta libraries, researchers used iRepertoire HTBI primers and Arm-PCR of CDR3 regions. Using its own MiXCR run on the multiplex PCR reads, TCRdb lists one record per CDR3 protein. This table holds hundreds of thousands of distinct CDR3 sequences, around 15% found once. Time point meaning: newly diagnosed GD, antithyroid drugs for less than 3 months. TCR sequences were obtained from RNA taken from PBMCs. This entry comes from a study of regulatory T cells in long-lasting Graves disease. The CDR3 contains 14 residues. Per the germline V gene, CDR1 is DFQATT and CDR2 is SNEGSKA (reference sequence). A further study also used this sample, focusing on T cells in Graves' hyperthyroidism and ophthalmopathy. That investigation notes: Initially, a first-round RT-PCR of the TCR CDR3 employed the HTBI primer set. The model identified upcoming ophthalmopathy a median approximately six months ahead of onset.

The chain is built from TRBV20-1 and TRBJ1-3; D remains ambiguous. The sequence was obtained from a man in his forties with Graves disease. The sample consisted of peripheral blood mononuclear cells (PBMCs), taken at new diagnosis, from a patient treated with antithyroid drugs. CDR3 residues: CGARDLHSGNTIYF. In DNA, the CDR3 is TGCGGTGCTAGAGATCTACACTCTGGAAACACCATATATTTT.